This T cell receptor (beta chain) originates from a study of Graves' ophthalmopathy and Graves' hyperthyroidism. The CDR3 is 10 residues long. Germline loops: CDR1 SNHLY, CDR2 FYNNEI. Trimming cost V 3 bases and J 6 bases, with 3 bases left between them. Concerning this clonotype itself: Antigen: not known.

TCR beta CDR3 regions were amplified from RNA transcripts. First-round RT-PCR relied on HTBI primers, and a second-round multiplex PCR came next. TCRdb passed the multiplex PCR reads through MiXCR, listing each CDR3 protein once. The table lists 150,000 to 200,000 distinct CDR3 sequences, 39% of them singletons, with approximately 9% in the top ten. Patients were excluded if they had other autoimmune diseases or uncontrolled infections, and likewise if pregnancy or lactation applied. Study results and limitations: Most expanded thyroid clonotypes above 0.001 frequency also appeared in blood.

The specimen sequenced was peripheral blood. The clonotype was recovered from a man aged 25 to 40 with Graves' ophthalmopathy. V usage is TRBV2 and J usage is TRBJ2-7; no clear D gene. CDR3 in amino acids: CASSDGEQYF. CDR3 DNA: TGTGCCAGCAGTGACGGCGAGCAGTACTTC.